A selection of T cell receptor beta chains follows, all from one sample in a study of technical replicates of blood from a handful of donors. Assay used: immunoSEQ multiplex PCR; TCRdb lists only in-frame clones, some missing. The table has more than 90,000 clones, about 96% seen once. The sequenced sample was T cells isolated from PBMCs. All receptors come from a human donor in good health. Both conserved end residues are part of each CDR3. D genes are given only for firm matches. Some rows mark clone size as missing; the rest say once, few, many or name a class of expanded clone.

>.|.|TRBV2|TRBJ2-2
CASIRTNTGELFF
TGTGCCAGCATCAGGACTAACACCGGGGAGCTGTTTTTT
>TRBD1|.|TRBV19|TRBJ1-5
CASSKTGEPNQPQHF
TGTGCCAGTTCTAAGACAGGGGAACCGAATCAGCCCCAGCATTTT
>TRBD1|.|TRBV6-5|TRBJ1-1
CASRWTGATGEAFF
TGTGCCAGCAGATGGACAGGGGCCACCGGTGAAGCTTTCTTT
>.|.|TRBV30|TRBJ1-2
CAWRLNQGGYTF
TGTGCCTGGAGATTAAATCAGGGTGGCTACACCTTC
>.|.|TRBV4-3|TRBJ2-2
CASSQDRGALNTGELFF
TGCGCCAGCAGCCAAGATCGGGGGGCTTTAAACACCGGGGAGCTGTTTTTT
>TRBD1|.|TRBV4-3|TRBJ1-2
CASSQDRTGRYGYTF
TGCGCCAGCAGCCAAGATCGGACAGGGCGGTATGGCTACACCTTC
>.|.|TRBV15|TRBJ2-3
CATGGGGTDTQYF
TGTGCCACGGGAGGAGGGGGCACAGATACGCAGTATTTT
>TRBD2|.|TRBV6-5|TRBJ2-3
CASSSPTSGSPDTQYF
TGTGCCAGCAGTTCGCCGACTAGCGGGAGTCCAGATACGCAGTATTTT
>.|.|TRBV11-2|TRBJ2-1
CASSSVGAYVSNNEQFF
TGTGCCAGCAGCTCGGTGGGGGCCTATGTTTCGAACAATGAGCAGTTCTTC
>TRBD2|.|TRBV6-5|TRBJ2-5
CASSYRPSGFRTQYF
TGTGCCAGCAGTTACCGGCCTAGCGGGTTTAGGACCCAGTACTTC
>TRBD1|.|TRBV27|TRBJ2-1
CASSPTGDRGLFF
TGTGCCAGCAGTCCGACAGGGGACAGGGGGCTGTTCTTC
>.|.|TRBV11-3|TRBJ2-1
CASSPLENNEQFF
TGTGCCAGCAGCCCACTAGAAAACAATGAGCAGTTCTTC
>.|.|TRBV6-5|TRBJ1-1
CASSYGRANTEAFF
TGTGCCAGCAGTTACGGGAGGGCGAACACTGAAGCTTTCTTT
>.|.|TRBV9|TRBJ2-1
CASSEGSYNEQFF
TGTGCCAGCAGCGAAGGGAGCTACAATGAGCAGTTCTTC
>.|once|TRBV5-1|TRBJ2-7
CASSWTTESYEQYF
TGCGCCAGCAGCTGGACGACAGAATCCTACGAGCAGTACTTC
>.|.|TRBV1|TRBJ2-7
CTSSQESVAGDLRSYEQYF
TGCACCAGCAGCCAAGAATCGGTAGCGGGAGATTTAAGGTCCTACGAGCAGTACTTC
>.|.|TRBV7-2|TRBJ1-4
CASSYHSGAKGEKLFF
TGTGCCAGCAGCTACCATTCAGGGGCGAAGGGGGAAAAACTGTTTTTT
>.|.|TRBV5-1|TRBJ2-3
CASSLGVKRGTDTQYF
TGCGCCAGCAGCTTGGGAGTAAAGCGGGGCACAGATACGCAGTATTTT
>.|.|TRBV28|TRBJ1-2
CASSSRDPSRGYTF
TGTGCCAGCAGTTCCCGGGATCCGAGTCGGGGCTACACCTTC
>TRBD2|.|TRBV29-1|TRBJ2-7
CSVMGLAEGQTYEQYF
TGCAGCGTTATGGGACTAGCGGAAGGCCAGACCTACGAGCAGTACTTC
>.|.|TRBV29-1|TRBJ1-2
CSVVRLSNYGYTF
TGCAGCGTAGTTCGACTTTCTAACTATGGCTACACCTTC
>.|.|TRBV5-1|TRBJ2-3
CASSLQGPTTSTDTQYF
TGCGCCAGCAGCTTGCAGGGGCCTACTACTAGCACAGATACGCAGTATTTT
>.|.|TRBV2|TRBJ2-3
CASRLAESTDTQYF
TGTGCCAGCAGGTTAGCGGAAAGCACAGATACGCAGTATTTT
>TRBD2|.|TRBV5-8|TRBJ2-1
CASSGSKREIVYEQFF
TGTGCCAGCAGCGGGTCCAAGCGGGAGATTGTCTATGAGCAGTTCTTC
>TRBD1|.|TRBV27|TRBJ1-1
CASCKTGGLTEAFF
TGTGCCAGCTGTAAAACAGGGGGCCTCACTGAAGCTTTCTTT
>.|.|TRBV9|TRBJ2-7
CASSVDSSYEQYF
TGTGCCAGCAGCGTAGACAGTTCCTACGAGCAGTACTTC
>.|.|TRBV21-1|TRBJ1-1
CASSKSSPLPFF
TGTGCCAGCAGCAAAAGCTCCCCTCTACCTTTCTTT
>TRBD2|.|TRBV7-9|TRBJ2-1
CASSLEAGLYNEQFF
TGTGCCAGCAGCTTAGAGGCGGGACTATACAATGAGCAGTTCTTC
>.|.|TRBV11-2|TRBJ1-2
CASSLAGGSYGYTF
TGTGCCAGCAGCTTAGCGGGGGGCAGCTATGGCTACACCTTC
>.|.|TRBV4-1|TRBJ1-5
CASSQGLDQPQHF
TGCGCCAGCAGCCAAGGGCTTGATCAGCCCCAGCATTTT
>TRBD2|.|TRBV11-2|TRBJ2-7
CASSPGLAGPYF
TGTGCCAGCAGCCCCGGACTAGCGGGACCGTACTTC
>TRBD2|.|TRBV5-4|TRBJ2-3
CASKLAGGTHADTQYF
TGTGCCAGCAAACTAGCGGGCGGTACGCATGCAGATACGCAGTATTTT
>.|once|TRBV5-6|TRBJ2-6
CASSRTGLPSGANVLTF
TGTGCCAGCAGCCGTACGGGACTCCCCTCTGGGGCCAACGTCCTGACTTTC
>.|.|TRBV7-3|TRBJ1-5
CASSLDGTGGYQPQHF
TGTGCCAGCAGCTTGGACGGGACCGGGGGATATCAGCCCCAGCATTTT
>.|.|TRBV30|TRBJ2-1
CAWSVKGDEQFF
TGTGCCTGGAGTGTAAAAGGGGATGAGCAGTTCTTC
>TRBD1|.|TRBV30|TRBJ1-5
CAWTLPGTGNQPQHF
TGTGCCTGGACCCTACCTGGGACAGGGAATCAGCCCCAGCATTTT
>.|.|TRBV5-8|TRBJ1-5
CASSLRGRGDQPQHF
TGTGCCAGCAGCTTGCGGGGGAGAGGAGATCAGCCCCAGCATTTT
>TRBD1|.|TRBV18|TRBJ2-5
CASSQGQQETQYF
TGTGCCAGCTCACAGGGACAGCAAGAGACCCAGTACTTC
>.|.|TRBV4-2|TRBJ2-1
CASSQDENWSGNEQFF
TGTGCCAGCAGCCAAGATGAGAATTGGTCGGGAAATGAGCAGTTCTTC
>TRBD1|.|TRBV29-1|TRBJ1-3
CSVAGTESGNTIYF
TGCAGCGTCGCCGGGACAGAGTCTGGAAACACCATATATTTT
>.|.|TRBV15|TRBJ2-6
CATSRIRGFWANVLTF
TGTGCCACCAGCAGAATCAGAGGGTTCTGGGCCAACGTCCTGACTTTC
>TRBD1|.|TRBV4-1|TRBJ2-7
CASSQPGTGLVQYF
TGCGCCAGCAGCCAGCCAGGGACAGGCTTAGTGCAGTACTTC
>TRBD1|.|TRBV11-2|TRBJ2-7
CASSLSGGQGGIYEQYF
TGTGCCAGCAGCTTATCAGGGGGACAGGGAGGAATCTACGAGCAGTACTTC
>TRBD1|.|TRBV19|TRBJ1-5
CASSIDRTGHQPQHF
TGTGCCAGTAGTATCGATCGGACAGGTCATCAGCCCCAGCATTTT
>.|.|TRBV7-2|TRBJ2-7
CASRLKGLATNEQYF
TGTGCCAGCAGGCTGAAAGGGCTAGCGACCAACGAGCAGTACTTC
>.|.|TRBV14|TRBJ1-2
CASSQPRDISLSYGYTF
TGTGCCAGCAGCCAGCCCCGGGACATCAGTCTTTCCTATGGCTACACCTTC
>.|.|TRBV2|TRBJ1-2
CASSGQEGLGYTF
TGTGCCAGCAGTGGACAGGAAGGCCTTGGCTACACCTTC
>TRBD1|.|TRBV7-8|TRBJ2-7
CASSRFRDRAYEQYF
TGTGCCAGCAGTAGATTTCGGGACAGGGCATACGAGCAGTACTTC
>.|once|TRBV27|TRBJ2-7
CASSLLDSYEQYF
TGTGCCAGCAGTTTACTGGACAGCTACGAGCAGTACTTC
>TRBD1|.|TRBV7-8|TRBJ2-2
CASSSSEGGNTGELFF
TGTGCCAGCAGCTCCAGTGAAGGGGGCAACACCGGGGAGCTGTTTTTT
>.|.|TRBV6-1|TRBJ2-2
CASSGFRNTGELFF
TGTGCCAGCAGTGGGTTCAGGAACACCGGGGAGCTGTTTTTT
>TRBD2|.|TRBV14|TRBJ2-7
CASSQILAGGSTYEQYF
TGTGCCAGCAGCCAAATCCTAGCGGGAGGTTCCACCTACGAGCAGTACTTC
>.|.|TRBV10-2|TRBJ1-5
CASSEMGGEAQHF
TGCGCCAGCAGTGAGATGGGCGGGGAAGCCCAGCATTTT
>.|.|TRBV18|TRBJ2-4
CASSQISGPGNIQYF
TGTGCCAGCTCACAAATTAGCGGCCCCGGAAACATTCAGTACTTC
>.|few|TRBV6-6|TRBJ1-5
CASSSLAGATNQPQHF
TGTGCCAGCAGTTCCCTGGCAGGGGCGACCAATCAGCCCCAGCATTTT
>TRBD1|.|TRBV11-3|TRBJ2-7
CASSSRQGREQYF
TGTGCCAGCAGCTCGAGACAGGGACGCGAGCAGTACTTC